This TCR beta chain comes out of a study of shared clonotypes between healthy human individuals. Notes on this clone: Its antigen is unknown.

Study-wide findings and caveats: The sampled material consisted only of blood, and tissue repertoires are likely to differ. Clonotypes which were not shared had lower generation probabilities than clonotypes that all four donors shared.

In the study's own analysis: From ImmunoSEQ came sequences covering only the junction and carrying no quality scores, so filtering differed. Repertoires were generated with immunoSEQ multiplex PCR, while TCRdb's copy carries only in-frame clones and drops some. The V and J calls and clone size were taken over from that table, and D and trimming were inferred from the DNA. The table lists over 750,000 clones, roughly 96% of them singletons. Cells designated naive CD8 were CD45RO-negative and were positively selected for CCR7, with terminally differentiated effector memory CD45RA+ cells excluded. This TCR was sampled from a man younger than 40 in good health. The sequenced sample was naive CD8+ T cells sorted from blood.

CDR3 loop: CASSLSWSLNTEAFF. CDR3 bases: TGTGCCAGCAGTTTATCGTGGAGTTTGAACACTGAAGCTTTCTTT. The chain has TRBV27 and TRBJ1-1; D gene uncertain. There are 15 residues in the CDR3. The germline CDR1 and CDR2 sequences are MNHEY and SMNVEV (reference sequence). The V and J ends lost 0 bases and 0 bases respectively, with 8 bases between them.